This entry lists 32 T cell receptor beta chains sequenced from one sample in a study of blood T cell repertoires in COVID-19. Data came from immunoSEQ multiplex PCR; TCRdb stores just in-frame clones and leaves some out. Of approximately 97,000 clones detected, about nine tenths appear once; the ten largest clones hold more than 5%. Material: peripheral blood. The receptors stem from a woman in her forties or fifties with COVID-19, enrolled during active disease.

As for this clone: Because the CDR3's place on the DNA is in doubt, the DNA is left out and the CDR3 is given as listed by TCRdb. The V and J genes are TRBV7-9 and TRBJ2-4; the table's D call, TRBD1, was not checked against the DNA. The CDR3 length is 15 residues, termini included. Germline V gene lookup returns CDR1 SEHNR and CDR2 FQNEAQ (reference sequence). The CDR3 loop is CASSFSGQGGNIQYF.

A few counts support this clone. V is TRBV2 and J is TRBJ1-2, with D unclear. The CDR3 is made up of 15 amino acids. The V end lost 3 bases, the J end lost 4 bases, and 15 bases lay between the germline ends. Germline V gives CDR1 SNHLY, CDR2 FYNNEI. The CDR3 coding sequence is TGTGCCAGCAGTGATTTCATAACGGTTAGCTATGGCTACACCTTC. Its translation: CASSDFITVSYGYTF.

The chain uses TRBV6-5 and TRBJ1-5; D gene uncertain. Germline CDR1 and CDR2: MNHEY and SVGAGI. This CDR3 contains 16 residues. The V end was cut by 2 bases, the J end by 1 base, with 12 bases between. The CDR3 loop reads CASSYLGVGSNQPQHF. In DNA form, the CDR3 reads TGTGCCAGCAGTTACCTCGGGGTGGGAAGCAATCAGCCCCAGCATTTT.

The genes are TRBV28 and TRBJ1-2; D possibly corresponds to TRBD1 (5 bases). Trimming removed 7 bases from V and 4 bases from J, with 13 bases in between. CDR3 length equals 13 residues. Looked up from germline, CDR1 is MDHEN and CDR2 is SYDVKM. CDR3 protein: CASNPVGGYGYTF. CDR3 nucleotide sequence: TGTGCCAGCAACCCGGTGGGGGGCTATGGCTACACCTTC.

The rearrangement joins TRBV12-5 to TRBJ1-5; D remains unclear. This CDR3 has 15 amino acids. Germline lookup yields CDR1 LGHNT and CDR2 FRNRAP. Trimming stripped 1 base from V and 2 bases from J, with 9 bases between. The CDR3 DNA sequence: TGTGCTAGTGGTTTGGGGCTGGTGGGCAATCAGCCCCAGCATTTT. Translating gives CASGLGLVGNQPQHF.

The chain uses TRBV5-5 and TRBJ2-7; no reliable D call. The CDR3 extends over 14 amino acids. The V gene's germline CDR1 is SGHKS and CDR2 YYEKEE (reference sequence). Between the trimmed V and J ends, which lost 0 bases and 0 bases, there was a span of 7 bases. Written as DNA, the CDR3 is TGTGCCAGCAGCTTGGTTATGTCCTCCTACGAGCAGTACTTC. The encoded protein is CASSLVMSSYEQYF.

The chain has TRBV7-3 and TRBJ2-7, with TRBD1 identical over 7 bases. The germline V gene encodes CDR1 SGHTA and CDR2 FQGTGA. Germline trimming cut 5 bases from V and 3 bases from J; bases unmatched to any gene: 7. The CDR3 sequence is 14 residues long. CDR3 in amino acids: CASSQSPGGYEQYF. CDR3 nucleotides: TGTGCCAGCAGCCAATCCCCAGGGGGCTACGAGCAGTACTTC.

The CDR3 nucleotides are TGTGCCAGCAGTTCAGGGGGGCAAGAGACCCAGTACTTC. It specifies CASSSGGQETQYF. The rearrangement uses TRBV12-3 or TRBV12-4 and TRBJ2-5; D is perhaps TRBD1 (7 bases). V shed 4 bases and J shed 2 bases, with 8 bases lying between them. The CDR3 totals 13 residues.

This chain joins TRBV3-1 (or the pseudogene TRBV3-2) and TRBJ1-5; tentatively, D is TRBD1 (5 bases). V was shortened by 4 bases and J by 6 bases, with 13 bases between the two germline ends. From germline, CDR1 is LGHDT and CDR2 YNNKEL (reference sequence). The CDR3 spans 14 residues. CDR3 in DNA: TGTGCCAGCAGCCGGAGCGGGGCAGGTCAGCCCCAGCATTTT. Protein sequence: CASSRSGAGQPQHF.

The V gene is TRBV7-9, the J gene TRBJ2-1, with 8 nucleotides matching TRBD1. The V gene end was trimmed by 5 bases and the J gene end by 5 bases; junction bases not matched to a gene: 8. This CDR3 spans 15 amino acids. The germline V gene encodes CDR1 SEHNR and CDR2 FQNEAQ (reference sequence). CDR3 loop: CASSSRDRNNNEQFF. The DNA of the CDR3 is TGTGCCAGCAGCAGCCGGGACAGGAATAACAATGAGCAGTTCTTC.

The chain is built from TRBV6-2 or TRBV6-3 and TRBJ2-7; D is unclear. CDR1 and CDR2 from the germline V gene are MNHEY and SVGEGT. CDR3 length equals 15 residues. Trimming removed 0 bases at V and 6 bases at J, with 15 bases between. The CDR3 region is CASSYSPVSPSEQYF. The CDR3, as DNA: TGTGCCAGCAGTTACTCACCGGTTTCCCCCTCCGAGCAGTACTTC.

This sequence joins TRBV5-1 and TRBJ2-2, with a possible D match to TRBD1 (6 bases). V lost 1 base, J lost 0 bases, and 10 bases lay in between. This CDR3 has 16 amino acids. The germline V gene encodes CDR1 SGHRS and CDR2 YFSETQ. This CDR3 reads CASSLTWTANTGELFF. CDR3 DNA: TGCGCCAGCAGCTTGACCTGGACAGCGAACACCGGGGAGCTGTTTTTT.

With regard to this clone: At one of its ends the junction is not consistent with the germline gene, which may arise from a read error. The chain is built from TRBV7-9 and TRBJ2-1; 8 nucleotides line up with TRBD1. Germline-derived CDR1 and CDR2 are SEHNR and FQNEAQ (reference sequence). This CDR3 region has 17 residues. CDR3 amino acids: CASSDSGGFPTGKVWIF. The CDR3 DNA reads as TGTGCCAGCAGCGATTCAGGGGGCTTTCCGACAGGGAAAGTTTGGATCTTC.

This clone came up a few times. J is TRBJ1-1 and V is TRBV27; 7 nucleotides line up with TRBD1. The CDR3 extends over 14 amino acids. The V segment lost 5 bases and the J segment 6 bases; nucleotides outside the gene matches: 9. Per the germline V gene, CDR1 is MNHEY and CDR2 is SMNVEV (reference sequence). The CDR3 region is CASSRGTTGSEAFF. As DNA, the CDR3 is TGTGCCAGCAGTCGAGGAACGACAGGGTCTGAAGCTTTCTTT.

The chain carries TRBV11-2 and TRBJ2-1; TRBD2 matches 9 bases. The CDR3 consists of 15 residues. The germline gives CDR1 SGHAT, CDR2 FQNNGV. Losses at the gene ends were 8 bases for V and 6 bases for J; bases not matched to a gene: 11. The CDR3 loop reads CASRGRAGGFNEQFF. DNA of the CDR3: TGTGCCAGCCGAGGGAGAGCGGGGGGATTCAATGAGCAGTTCTTC.

CDR3 protein: CASSHGGGQYEQYF. The CDR3 DNA follows: TGTGCCAGCAGCCACGGGGGGGGCCAATACGAGCAGTACTTC. The chain links TRBV11-2 to TRBJ2-7; 8 bases are a match to TRBD2. The junction had 7 bases not matched to a gene; V was cut back by 5 bases and J by 4 bases. The germline CDR1 and CDR2 sequences are SGHAT and FQNNGV. The CDR3 runs 14 residues.

This clone was recorded a few times. V usage is TRBV3-1 (or the pseudogene TRBV3-2) and J usage is TRBJ1-6, with D tentatively TRBD1 (5 bases). There are 14 residues in the CDR3. V was trimmed by 5 bases and J by 7 bases, leaving 12 bases between them. Germline V CDR1 and CDR2: LGHDT, YNNKEL (reference sequence). The CDR3 DNA sequence: TGTGCCAGCAGCTGGGGCCCTGGGAATTCACCCCTCCACTTT. As protein: CASSWGPGNSPLHF.

In its sample, this clone was seen once. V is TRBV18 and J is TRBJ2-1; TRBD2 aligns across 7 bases. The V gene end was trimmed by 2 bases and the J gene end by 8 bases; junction bases not matched to a gene: 6. The CDR3 is 14 residues long. Looked up from germline, CDR1 is KGHSH and CDR2 is LQKENI. CDR3 sequence reads: CASSPGRVRDEQFF. The CDR3 bases are TGTGCCAGCTCACCAGGGAGGGTGAGGGATGAGCAGTTCTTC.

This rearrangement joins TRBV15 to TRBJ2-4; 8 nucleotides match TRBD1. The germline V gene has CDR1 LNHNV and CDR2 YYDKDF (reference sequence). The CDR3 spans 15 residues. The trim removed 8 bases at V and 0 bases at J, leaving 6 bases unmatched. In nucleotides, the CDR3 is TGTGCCACCGGTTCAGGGGGCTTAGCCAAAAACATTCAGTACTTC. Amino acid sequence: CATGSGGLAKNIQYF.

The chain has TRBV3-1 (or the pseudogene TRBV3-2) and TRBJ2-1; D remains ambiguous. There are 12 residues in the CDR3. Germline CDR1 LGHDT, CDR2 YNNKEL (reference sequence). Trimming removed 5 bases from V and 6 bases from J, with 8 bases in between. CDR3 residues: CASSSRVNEQFF. The CDR3 nucleotides read TGTGCCAGCAGCTCACGGGTCAATGAGCAGTTCTTC.

The chain joins TRBV10-3 to TRBJ1-1; TRBD1 matches 9 bases. The CDR3 covers 15 residues. J lost 5 bases, V lost 0 bases, and 4 bases had no gene match. CDR1 and CDR2 (germline): ENHRY, SYGVKD. The CDR3 here is CAISESRDRGTEAFF. For the CDR3, the DNA is TGTGCCATCAGTGAGTCGAGAGACAGGGGGACTGAAGCTTTCTTT.

This clone was seen a few times. CDR3 region: CASSPWAGTGGTDYGYTF. In DNA form, the CDR3 reads TGTGCCAGCAGCCCCTGGGCCGGGACAGGGGGCACGGACTATGGCTACACCTTC. The rearrangement joins TRBV3-1 (or the pseudogene TRBV3-2) to TRBJ1-2; 12 nucleotides line up with TRBD1. Per germline, CDR1 LGHDT and CDR2 YNNKEL (reference sequence). V dropped 4 bases and J dropped 3; count of bases not matched to a gene: 12. CDR3 size: 18 residues.

The chain couples TRBV5-1 to TRBJ1-5, with D possibly TRBD1 on 5 matching bases. The CDR3 spans 17 residues. The V gene's germline CDR1 is SGHRS and CDR2 YFSETQ. V lost 0 bases, J lost 3 bases, and 16 bases lay in between. For the CDR3, the DNA is TGCGCCAGCAGCTTGGAGGGGCTGTCGAATTTCAATCAGCCCCAGCATTTT. Its translation: CASSLEGLSNFNQPQHF.

The chain combines TRBV12-3 or TRBV12-4 with TRBJ2-7; 7 positions agree with TRBD1. J was trimmed by 5 bases and V by 6 bases; bases with no gene match: 4. The CDR3 extends over 12 amino acids. CDR3 loop: CASSLGTDEQYF. In nucleotides, the CDR3 is TGTGCCAGCAGCCTGGGGACAGACGAGCAGTACTTC.

V gene TRBV3-1 (or the pseudogene TRBV3-2) combines with J gene TRBJ2-1, with 10 bases matching TRBD2. CDR3 length: 18 residues. J gave up 0 bases and V 1 base, and 6 bases lay outside the gene matches. Germline V lookup: CDR1 LGHDT, CDR2 YNNKEL (reference sequence). In nucleotides, the CDR3 is TGTGCCAGCAGCCAAGGAGCGGGGGGGCTAAGCTCCTACAATGAGCAGTTCTTC. Translating gives CASSQGAGGLSSYNEQFF.

This rearrangement joins TRBV4-1 to TRBJ2-7; weak D call: TRBD1 (6 bases). With 1 base removed from V and 7 bases from J, the gap between germline ends came to 11 bases. Germline V gene lookup returns CDR1 MGHRA and CDR2 YSYEKL. The CDR3 extends over 13 amino acids. The CDR3 sequence: CASSQGGGREQYF. The CDR3 coding sequence is TGCGCCAGCAGCCAAGGAGGGGGTCGGGAGCAGTACTTC.

J is TRBJ1-2 and V is TRBV5-1; no reliable D call. Looked up from germline, CDR1 is SGHRS and CDR2 is YFSETQ. The CDR3 has 11 residues. Trimming shortened V by 0 bases and J by 6 bases, and 3 bases separated the two germline ends. In nucleotides, the CDR3 is TGCGCCAGCAGCTTGGTTAATGGCTACACCTTC. This encodes CASSLVNGYTF.

This clone came up a few times. The chain uses TRBV19 and TRBJ2-7, with D possibly TRBD1 on 7 matching bases. Germline V gives CDR1 LNHDA, CDR2 SQIVND (reference sequence). The CDR3 sequence is 15 residues long. Trimming pared 3 bases from V and 3 bases from J, leaving 15 bases between. The CDR3 bases are TGTGCCAGTAGTATCTTTCCAGGGGGGAACTACGAGCAGTACTTC. Translation gives CASSIFPGGNYEQYF. The full variable domain, in which reference TRBV19 and TRBJ2-7 provide the parts outside the CDR3, is DGGITQSPKYLFRKEGQNVTLSCEQNLNHDAMYWYRQDPGQGLRLIYYSQIVNDFQKGDIAEGYSVSREKKESFPLTVTSAQKNPTAFYLCASSIFPGGNYEQYFGPGTRLTVT.

This clone was counted a single time. The chain combines TRBV6-5 with TRBJ1-3, with D maybe TRBD1 (5 bases). V was clipped by 6 bases and J by 6 bases, with 15 bases between them. Germline lookup yields CDR1 MNHEY and CDR2 SVGAGI. This CDR3 is 14 amino acids long. Here the CDR3 DNA reads TGTGCCAGCAGGCGAAGCGGGGGATCAAACACCATATATTTT. Translating gives CASRRSGGSNTIYF.

This clone was observed a handful of times. The chain has TRBV28 and TRBJ1-1, with TRBD1 identical over 10 bases. The germline CDR1 and CDR2 sequences are MDHEN and SYDVKM. J was trimmed by 2 bases and V by 5 bases; bases with no gene match: 8. This CDR3 has 16 amino acids. The CDR3 spells CASSTWDRGVNTEAFF. The CDR3, as DNA: TGTGCCAGCAGTACGTGGGACAGGGGAGTAAACACTGAAGCTTTCTTT.

The chain recombines TRBV6-2 or TRBV6-3 with TRBJ2-3, with D possibly TRBD2 on 6 matching bases. CDR1 MNHEY and CDR2 SVGEGT come from the germline V gene. V dropped 5 bases and J dropped 2 bases, with 14 bases sitting between them. This CDR3 has 15 amino acids. CDR3 sequence (DNA): TGTGCCAGCAGTAAGCCGGGAGAAGACACAGATACGCAGTATTTT. Translating gives CASSKPGEDTDTQYF.

The V gene is TRBV6-1, the J gene TRBJ1-1, with TRBD1 matching over 8 bases. Looked up from germline, CDR1 is MNHNS and CDR2 is SASEGT. V lost 3 bases, J lost 1 base, and 4 bases stayed unmatched. CDR3 length equals 15 residues. CDR3 region: CASSERQGANTEAFF. In nucleotides, the CDR3 is TGTGCCAGCAGTGAGCGTCAGGGGGCGAACACTGAAGCTTTCTTT.